This T cell receptor beta chain was found in a study of blood T cell repertoires in COVID-19 (dated by TCRdb to about 2020). General notes on the study: Collaborator samples came from the United States, Italy and Spain and covered acute and convalescent phases of COVID-19. The repertoires were released in a freely available public database intended as a resource for research on the immune response to SARS-CoV-2. The prospective study material was composed of cDNA or gDNA derived from T cells, B-cell-depleted T cells, or PBMCs. A de-identified subject ID, COVID-19 status, age in years and sex were almost always included in the sample metadata. Deeply sampled blood TCRbeta repertoires from subjects exposed to, actively infected with, or recovered from COVID-19 were included in the dataset. HLA class I and class II types, where available, came from metadata supplied by the sample provider rather than from assay-based typing. Samples were obtained from the ongoing ImmuneRACE study (first 160 participants) and from over 1,000 subjects provided by 6 global collaborators.

TCRbeta CDR3 regions were amplified from genomic DNA by means of the immunoSEQ Assay, a bias-controlled multiplex PCR. On the study's bioinformatics: The number of nucleated cells in each sample was estimated by amplification of reference gene primers within the assay. Sequence reads were collapsed and filtered to measure the absolute abundance of every unique TCRbeta CDR3 rearrangement. For each sample, productive Simpson clonality was calculated by taking the square root of Simpson's diversity index across productive rearrangements. TCRdb took this table from immuneACCESS and kept in-frame rearrangements with V and J called. Such tables lack part of the clones; where checked against another copy, unresolved V genes explain under half of the gap, and the rest is unexplained. The DNA was the basis for D and trimming; V, J and clone size are from that table. Within this sample are about 100,000 clones, with less than 90% of them counted one time only. The ten most abundant clones make up around 7.2% of the sample.

The study at large found these results: Clinical and demographic metadata were provided uncurated, with the amount varying by source and participant.

Whole blood was collected in K2EDTA tubes by collaborating institutions according to the institutions' own protocols. For TCRbeta analysis, collaborator samples were shipped as frozen whole blood, as isolated PBMCs, or as DNA extracted from either sample type. In regard to this clone: Its antigen is not yet known. No much larger clonotype is one base removed from it; base qualities were not supplied.

The source material was peripheral blood. This clonotype was sampled from a man aged 25 to 40 in a cohort sampled during active COVID-19.

The CDR3 has the sequence CATSRDPVGVSGGEQYF. The DNA sequence is as follows: TGTGCCACCAGCAGAGATCCGGTCGGGGTTAGCGGTGGCGAGCAGTACTTC. The chain is encoded by TRBV15 joined to TRBJ2-7, and TRBD2 may be the D gene, going by 6 matching bases. The CDR3 covers 17 residues, taking in both the cysteine and the phenylalanine. Left in the record is the CDR3 DNA by itself, 51 bases read in frame from the first base. A distance of 21 bases separates the germline ends of V and J, which lose 0 bases and 6 bases respectively. The germline V gene encodes CDR1 LNHNV and CDR2 YYDKDF (reference sequence). Reference TRBV15 and TRBJ2-7 genes cover what lies past the CDR3, so the full variable domain is DAMVIQNPRYQVTQFGKPVTLSCSQTLNHNVMYWYQQKSSQAPKLLFHYYDKDFNNEADTPDNFQSRRPNTSFCFLDIRSPGLGDTAMYLCATSRDPVGVSGGEQYFGPGTRLTVT.